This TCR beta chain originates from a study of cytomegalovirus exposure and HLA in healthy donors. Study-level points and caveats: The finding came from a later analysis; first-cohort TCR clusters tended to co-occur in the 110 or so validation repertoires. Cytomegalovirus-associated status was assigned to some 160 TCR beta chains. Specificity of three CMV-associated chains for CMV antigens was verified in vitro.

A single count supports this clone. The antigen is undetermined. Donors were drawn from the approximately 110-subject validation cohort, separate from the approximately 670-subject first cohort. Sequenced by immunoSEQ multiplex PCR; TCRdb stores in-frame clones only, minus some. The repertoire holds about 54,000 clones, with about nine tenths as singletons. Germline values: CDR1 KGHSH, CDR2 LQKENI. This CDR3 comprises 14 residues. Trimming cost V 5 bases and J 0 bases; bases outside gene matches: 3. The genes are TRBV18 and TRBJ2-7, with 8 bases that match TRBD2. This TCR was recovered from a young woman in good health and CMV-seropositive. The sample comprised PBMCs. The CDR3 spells CASSTSGGSYEQYF. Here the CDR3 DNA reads TGTGCCAGCTCAACTAGCGGAGGCTCCTACGAGCAGTACTTC.